The sequence of this T cell receptor beta chain was determined in a study of control samples from healthy donors and cancer patients. CDR1 and CDR2 (germline): LNHDA, SQIVND (reference sequence). The CDR3 runs to 13 residues. Trimming removed 1 base from V and 5 bases from J, with 6 bases in between. Sequencing used immunoSEQ multiplex PCR; TCRdb keeps in-frame clones, though not all of them. The sample lists 150,000 or so clones, roughly 94% occurring once. The receptor's source is a man between 60 and 75 years old with colorectal cancer. V usage is TRBV19 and J usage is TRBJ2-4, with D unclear. Sequenced sample: PBMCs. CDR3 in amino acids: CASSIGQENIQYF. The CDR3 nucleotides read TGTGCCAGTAGTATAGGGCAAGAAAACATTCAGTACTTC.